This T cell receptor beta chain was observed in a study of OX40 agonist ivuxolimab in advanced cancers. Study-wide context: Ivuxolimab was an agonistic, fully human IgG2 monoclonal antibody directed against OX40 (CD134), a costimulatory receptor. Intravenous ivuxolimab was administered to patients every 2 weeks at six dose levels: 0.01, 0.1, 0.3, 1.5, 3 and 10 mg/kg. Of the roughly 54 dose-escalation patients, hepatocellular carcinoma was present in some 19, melanoma in approximately 15, renal cell carcinoma in 9 and head and neck cancer in 9. In the dose-escalation cohort, 82.7% of patients were male, and the mean age was roughly 60 years, with a range of about 20 to 79. Patients were allowed to have had prior anti-PD-1, anti-PD-L1 or anti-CTLA-4 therapy, and around two fifths of the dose-escalation patients had been treated with checkpoint inhibitors. Three dose-escalation patients achieved partial responses, one with hepatocellular carcinoma and two with cutaneous melanoma. The purpose of peripheral TCRbeta sequencing was to test whether ivuxolimab changed TCR sequence diversity and led to clonal T-cell expansion. The monotherapy dose-escalation portion (N ≈ 52 patients) of the phase I ivuxolimab trial is reported in the paper.

What the work shows at the level of the full study, not this receptor alone: In partial responders in the 0.1-3.0 mg/kg groups, normalized peripheral clonal expansion was found to be among the lowest, especially among CD8+ T cells. At doses of 0.1 to 3.0 mg/kg, clonal expansion of both CD4+ and CD8+ T cells in blood was seen between baseline and week 6. After ivuxolimab, more expanded clones were found on average in CD8+ T cells than in CD4+ T cells. Low levels of normalized T-cell clonal expansion were also seen in some patients who did not respond. Which antigens the clonally expanded peripheral T cells were specific for was not determined.

To sequence the TCRbeta CDR3 region, genomic DNA was isolated from the sorted cells. The immunoSEQ Assay was used for sequencing of TCRbeta CDR3 regions. TCRdb's version of the immuneACCESS table is confined to in-frame rearrangements and falls short of the full clone set. An unresolved V gene accounts for under half of the shortfall where checked; the remainder is of unknown origin. A total of about 27,000 clones appear in this sample, under 90% of them only once. The ten largest clones represent about 32% of the sample. V is pared back by 3 bases and J by 4 bases, with 19 bases lying between the germline termini. Measured from the cysteine to the phenylalanine, the CDR3 is 16 residues long. The kept DNA is CDR3 alone, 48 bases in frame from the first base. The germline V gene provides CDR1 SGHAT and CDR2 FQNNGV. The trial excluded patients who had a history of autoimmune disease or were on systemic immunosuppression. Peripheral blood for TCR sequencing was collected from all dose cohorts at baseline, on cycle 4 day 1, and on cycle 7 day 1. Samples were obtained from an open-label, multicenter, first-in-human phase I dose-escalation trial of ivuxolimab. Adults with locally advanced or metastatic melanoma, renal cell carcinoma, hepatocellular carcinoma or head and neck squamous cell carcinoma were enrolled in the trial. Before TCR sequencing, CD4+ and CD8+ T cells were separately sorted from peripheral blood.

This clone is large (0.1 to 1%). Its recognized antigen is unknown. No quality values exist for individual bases; no much larger clone is one base distant. Sequenced here: CD4+ or CD8+ T cells sorted from blood, sampled in a trial of the OX40 agonist ivuxolimab. This receptor was taken from an adult with an advanced solid tumor such as melanoma, head and neck, liver or kidney cancer. The sequence is built from TRBV11-2 and TRBJ2-7; TRBD2 is possibly the D segment (6 matching bases). The CDR3 protein is CASSFNGEENQYEQYF. The DNA sequence is as follows: TGTGCCAGCAGCTTTAATGGGGAGGAGAACCAATACGAGCAGTACTTC. This CDR3, with the reference TRBV11-2 and TRBJ2-7 proteins standing in past its ends, gives the full variable domain EAGVAQSPRYKIIEKRQSVAFWCNPISGHATLYWYQQILGQGPKLLIQFQNNGVVDDSQLPKDRFSAERLKGVDSTLKIQPAKLEDSAVYLCASSFNGEENQYEQYFGPGTRLTVT.